The rows below give T cell receptor beta chains drawn from one sample of a study of cytomegalovirus exposure and HLA in healthy donors. Profiling relied on immunoSEQ multiplex PCR, and the TCRdb table lists in-frame clones only, not all of them. Of 76,000 or so clones listed, 79% are singletons. The sample was PBMCs. Source of these receptors: a man aged 25-45 years in good health and CMV-seronegative. Both conserved end residues are part of each CDR3. Fields, in order: clone size, CDR3 length, D gene, J gene, V gene, CDR3 protein, CDR3 DNA. The D gene is left open where the match is weak. Size tells how often a clone was seen (once, few, many) or the class of an expanded clone, and some rows leave it out.

NA,15,NA,TRBJ2-1,TRBV7-2,CASSLAPSSYNEQFF,TGTGCCAGCAGCTTAGCCCCGAGCTCCTACAATGAGCAGTTCTTC
NA,14,NA,TRBJ1-5,TRBV28,CASTTGNLNQPQHF,TGTGCCAGCACAACAGGGAACCTAAATCAGCCCCAGCATTTT
NA,20,TRBD2,TRBJ2-3,TRBV27,CASSPRHRTSAGGDTDTQYF,TGTGCCAGCAGCCCAAGACACAGGACCTCGGCGGGGGGGGACACAGATACGCAGTATTTT
few,13,NA,TRBJ2-3,TRBV9,CASSVGDTDTQYF,TGTGCCAGCAGCGTAGGAGACACAGATACGCAGTATTTT
once,13,NA,TRBJ2-7,TRBV7-6,CASSLGEKGEQYF,TGTGCCAGCAGCCTGGGAGAGAAAGGCGAGCAGTACTTC
NA,13,NA,TRBJ2-7,TRBV5-1,CASSLGQTREQYF,TGCGCCAGCAGCTTAGGACAGACCCGCGAGCAGTACTTC
NA,11,NA,TRBJ2-7,TRBV18,CASSESYEQYF,TGTGCCAGCTCCGAGAGTTACGAGCAGTACTTC
NA,14,NA,TRBJ1-2,TRBV30,CALKLQEYSNGYTF,TGTGCCTTAAAGTTACAGGAATACTCTAATGGCTACACCTTC
NA,14,NA,TRBJ2-1,TRBV18,CASSPPEGYNEQFF,TGTGCCAGCTCACCACCGGAGGGTTACAATGAGCAGTTCTTC
NA,14,NA,TRBJ1-1,TRBV4-3,CASSQAHSGLAAFF,TGCGCCAGCAGCCAAGCCCACTCGGGCCTAGCGGCTTTCTTT
NA,15,NA,TRBJ2-3,TRBV5-4,CASSSLGGRTDTQYF,TGTGCCAGCAGCTCGCTAGGGGGTCGCACAGATACGCAGTATTTT
NA,14,TRBD1,TRBJ1-5,TRBV6-1,CASSRQGLYQPQHF,TGTGCCAGCAGTCGACAGGGACTTTATCAGCCCCAGCATTTT
NA,17,TRBD1,TRBJ1-2,TRBV5-4,CASSPGQGTGVNYGYPF,TGTGCCAGCAGCCCGGGACAGGGAACAGGTGTGAACTATGGCTACCCCTTC
NA,15,TRBD1,TRBJ2-5,TRBV5-8,CASSSDKRGHETQYF,TGTGCCAGCAGTTCTGATAAAAGGGGGCACGAGACCCAGTACTTC
few,20,TRBD2,TRBJ2-5,TRBV30,CAWSSLASGGAKFRLKTQYF,TGTGCCTGGAGTTCCCTGGCTAGCGGGGGGGCCAAGTTCCGTCTAAAGACCCAGTACTTC
NA,13,TRBD1,TRBJ1-2,TRBV7-3,CASSLGQGYGYTF,TGTGCCAGCAGCTTAGGACAGGGGTATGGCTACACCTTC
NA,14,TRBD1,TRBJ2-5,TRBV5-1,CASIRGLFQETQYF,TGCGCCAGCATCAGGGGGCTCTTCCAAGAGACCCAGTACTTC
NA,16,NA,TRBJ1-4,TRBV27,CASRATTGDVNEKLFF,TGTGCCAGCAGAGCAACAACCGGGGATGTCAATGAAAAACTGTTTTTT
NA,13,NA,TRBJ2-5,TRBV5-1,CASSMTVGETQYF,TGCGCCAGCAGCATGACAGTCGGCGAGACCCAGTACTTC
once,16,NA,TRBJ1-2,TRBV6-5,CASSLGPPGGSYGYTF,TGTGCCAGCAGTTTAGGCCCCCCGGGGGGCAGCTATGGCTACACCTTC
NA,16,NA,TRBJ2-7,TRBV28,CASTRDSAPISYEQYF,TGTGCCAGCACGCGAGACAGTGCCCCCATCTCCTACGAGCAGTACTTC
few,13,NA,TRBJ2-7,TRBV28,CATLSGISYEQYF,TGTGCCACCCTCTCGGGGATCTCCTACGAGCAGTACTTC
NA,17,NA,TRBJ1-1,TRBV11-2,CASSLGKRQILNTEAFF,TGTGCCAGCAGCTTAGGGAAAAGACAGATCCTGAACACTGAAGCTTTCTTT
once,15,NA,TRBJ2-1,TRBV27,CASSEGAGRYNEQFF,TGTGCCAGCAGCGAAGGGGCAGGGAGGTACAATGAGCAGTTCTTC
NA,14,NA,TRBJ1-1,TRBV6-5,CASSRQRLNTEAFF,TGTGCCAGCAGCCGCCAGCGCCTGAACACTGAAGCTTTCTTT
NA,15,TRBD2,TRBJ2-1,TRBV29-1,CRVDGAGALYNEQFF,TGCCGCGTTGATGGTGCGGGAGCCCTGTACAATGAGCAGTTCTTC
NA,16,TRBD1,TRBJ1-6,TRBV7-9,CASSMVPGQGGSPLHF,TGTGCCAGCAGCATGGTGCCGGGACAGGGAGGTTCACCCCTCCACTTT
NA,12,NA,TRBJ2-1,TRBV7-2,CASRAQGTEQFF,TGTGCCAGCAGGGCACAGGGCACTGAGCAGTTCTTC
NA,18,NA,TRBJ2-5,TRBV6-1,CASSEGALRRAGMETQYF,TGTGCCAGCAGTGAAGGCGCCCTTCGTCGGGCAGGGATGGAGACCCAGTACTTC
NA,18,NA,TRBJ1-3,TRBV9,CASSVLGGDNTFGNTIYF,TGTGCCAGCAGCGTTTTGGGAGGGGACAACACCTTTGGAAACACCATATATTTT
NA,13,NA,TRBJ1-6,TRBV30,CAWSGSYNSPLHF,TGTGCCTGGTCGGGCTCCTATAATTCACCCCTCCACTTT
NA,16,TRBD1,TRBJ1-5,TRBV14,CASSHPGPGGVQPQHF,TGTGCCAGCAGCCATCCGGGGCCAGGGGGCGTTCAGCCCCAGCATTTT
few,16,NA,TRBJ2-2,TRBV7-9,CASSFHNGGVAGELFF,TGTGCCAGCAGCTTTCACAACGGCGGTGTCGCCGGGGAGCTGTTTTTT
NA,17,TRBD1,TRBJ2-3,TRBV5-1,CASSLAPRTGSTDTQYF,TGCGCCAGCAGCTTGGCCCCGCGGACAGGGAGCACAGATACGCAGTATTTT
NA,14,NA,TRBJ1-6,TRBV9,CASSVVERGSPLHF,TGTGCCAGCAGCGTAGTGGAGAGGGGGTCACCCCTCCACTTT
NA,14,NA,TRBJ2-3,TRBV27,CASSVTFGSDTQYF,TGTGCCAGCAGCGTCACATTCGGGTCAGATACGCAGTATTTT
NA,12,NA,TRBJ2-3,TRBV7-3,CASSPSSDTQYF,TGTGCCAGCAGCCCTTCGTCGGATACGCAGTATTTT
NA,15,TRBD1,TRBJ1-4,TRBV7-2,CASSLATGGNEKLFF,TGTGCCAGCAGCCTTGCGACAGGGGGTAATGAAAAACTGTTTTTT
NA,14,TRBD2,TRBJ2-7,TRBV30,CAWRAVAGSYEQYF,TGTGCCTGGAGGGCAGTAGCGGGGAGCTACGAGCAGTACTTC
NA,13,TRBD1,TRBJ1-2,TRBV19,CASCFRQGGGYTF,TGTGCCAGTTGTTTCAGACAGGGCGGAGGCTACACCTTC